This T cell receptor (beta chain) was documented in a study of metastatic and nonmetastatic thyroid tumors. Study context: Comparative analysis of repertoires was undertaken across blood and tumor or nodule tissue obtained from malignant and benign thyroid patients. Study-level findings and limits: The study reportedly found significantly higher TCR beta diversity in malignant thyroid tumors than benign nodules, in blood and tumor.

TCRdb redid the clone calls on the PCR reads using MiXCR. The repertoire consists of roughly 5,000 clones, with around 28% occurring once and the leading ten covering less than 15%. Ahead of thyroid surgery, no patient had received treatment of any kind. This clone was counted many times. Antigen: not known. Germline V CDR1 and CDR2: DFQATT, SNEGSKA (reference sequence). This CDR3 is 11 amino acids long. Trimming shortened V by 5 bases and J by 6 bases, and 9 bases separated the two germline ends. This chain uses TRBV20-1 with TRBJ2-3, with unresolved D. The source is a female donor with papillary thyroid cancer or a benign thyroid nodule (not recorded which). Some clones in this sample may be carry-over from other donors' samples. Sequenced sample: adjacent normal tissue. CDR3 residues: CSALLGDTQYF. CDR3 sequence (DNA): TGCAGTGCTCTACTGGGGGATACGCAGTATTTT.